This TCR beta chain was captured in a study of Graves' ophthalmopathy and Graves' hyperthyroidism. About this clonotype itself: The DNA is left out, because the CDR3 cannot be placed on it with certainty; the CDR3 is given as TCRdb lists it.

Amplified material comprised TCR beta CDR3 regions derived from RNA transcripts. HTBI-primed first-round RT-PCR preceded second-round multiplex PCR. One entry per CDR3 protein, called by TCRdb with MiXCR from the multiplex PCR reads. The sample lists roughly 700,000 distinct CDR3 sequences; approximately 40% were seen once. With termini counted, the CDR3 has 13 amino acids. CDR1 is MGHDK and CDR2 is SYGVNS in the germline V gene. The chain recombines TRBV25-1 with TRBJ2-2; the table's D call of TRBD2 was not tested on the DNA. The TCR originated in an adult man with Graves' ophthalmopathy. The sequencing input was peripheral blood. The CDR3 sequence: CASSDSRQGSCFF.